This T cell receptor beta chain was sequenced for a study of cytomegalovirus exposure and HLA in healthy donors. The PCR used 60 Vbeta and 13 Jbeta primers. Generated by immunoSEQ multiplex PCR, the TCRdb table keeps only in-frame clones and is missing some. Among roughly 150,000 clones, roughly four fifths were seen once, and the ten largest hold less than 5%. About this clone itself: The target antigen is unknown.

Whole-study results and caveats: In all likelihood, a cluster of highly shared sequence variants was a sequencing artifact. TRBV6-2, TRBV6-3 and other indistinguishable V segments were excluded.

CDR3 size: 15 residues. Deletions cut 4 bases from V and 7 bases from J, with 17 bases between. Germline CDR1 is SGHKS and CDR2 is YYEKEE (reference sequence). The chain employs TRBV5-5 and TRBJ1-4; D unclear. The receptor was isolated from a man aged 50-59 years in good health and CMV-seropositive. The sequencing sample was made of PBMCs. CDR3 sequence (DNA): TGTGCCAGCAGCCAAACAGTTTCGAGTGGTGAAAAACTGTTTTTT. Its translation is CASSQTVSSGEKLFF.